A selection of T cell receptor beta chains follows, all from one sample in a study of shared clonotypes between healthy human individuals. Libraries were prepared by immunoSEQ multiplex PCR; TCRdb keeps only in-frame clonotypes and omits some of them. The profile shows about 380,000 clones, roughly 96% of them singletons. Sequenced: memory CD8+ T cells sorted from blood. The receptors were sampled from a man between 25 and 39 years old in good health. CDR3s include the opening cysteine and the closing phenylalanine or tryptophan. A D gene is named only where the DNA matches it firmly. Not all rows give a size; the values are once, few, many and, for expanded clones, a class.

D gene: TRBD1; clone size: -; J gene: TRBJ2-5; V gene: TRBV18; CDR3 protein: CASSPGTGETQYF; CDR3 DNA: TGTGCCAGCTCACCCGGGACAGGAGAGACCCAGTACTTC
D gene: -; clone size: -; J gene: TRBJ2-1; V gene: TRBV7-2; CDR3 protein: CASSLNRLASSYNEQFF; CDR3 DNA: TGTGCCAGCAGCTTGAACCGGCTGGCGAGCTCCTACAATGAGCAGTTCTTC
D gene: -; clone size: -; J gene: TRBJ1-1; V gene: TRBV28; CDR3 protein: CASSSSSTGYSEAFF; CDR3 DNA: TGTGCCAGCAGTTCCTCCTCAACAGGGTATAGTGAAGCTTTCTTT
D gene: -; clone size: once; J gene: TRBJ2-7; V gene: TRBV9; CDR3 protein: CASSVGDGPYEQYF; CDR3 DNA: TGTGCCAGCAGCGTAGGTGATGGGCCCTACGAGCAGTACTTC
D gene: -; clone size: -; J gene: TRBJ2-2; V gene: TRBV9; CDR3 protein: CASSSRVSHTGELFF; CDR3 DNA: TGTGCCAGCAGCTCCCGGGTCTCGCACACCGGGGAGCTGTTTTTT
D gene: TRBD1; clone size: -; J gene: TRBJ2-5; V gene: TRBV15; CDR3 protein: CATSGPGQGRQETQYF; CDR3 DNA: TGTGCCACCAGCGGACCAGGACAGGGGAGGCAAGAGACCCAGTACTTC
D gene: TRBD2; clone size: -; J gene: TRBJ2-1; V gene: TRBV4-1; CDR3 protein: CASSQEAGVYNEQFF; CDR3 DNA: TGCGCCAGCAGCCAAGAAGCGGGAGTGTACAATGAGCAGTTCTTC
D gene: -; clone size: -; J gene: TRBJ2-7; V gene: TRBV5-6; CDR3 protein: CASNGRGRLGGSIYEQYF; CDR3 DNA: TGTGCCTCCAACGGCAGGGGGCGTCTGGGCGGGAGTATCTACGAGCAGTACTTC
D gene: -; clone size: -; J gene: TRBJ2-3; V gene: TRBV19; CDR3 protein: CASTELATSTDTQYF; CDR3 DNA: TGTGCCAGTACCGAGCTAGCCACTAGCACAGATACGCAGTATTTT
D gene: -; clone size: -; J gene: TRBJ2-3; V gene: TRBV29-1; CDR3 protein: CSVGGAVRDLGTDTQYF; CDR3 DNA: TGCAGCGTTGGCGGAGCGGTTCGGGACTTGGGCACAGATACGCAGTATTTT
D gene: -; clone size: -; J gene: TRBJ1-5; V gene: TRBV10-1; CDR3 protein: CASKGQPQHF; CDR3 DNA: TGCGCCAGCAAGGGTCAGCCCCAGCATTTT
D gene: TRBD1; clone size: -; J gene: TRBJ2-7; V gene: TRBV6-1; CDR3 protein: CASRSGTGVEQYF; CDR3 DNA: TGTGCCAGCAGGTCCGGGACAGGGGTCGAGCAGTACTTC
D gene: -; clone size: -; J gene: TRBJ1-1; V gene: TRBV28; CDR3 protein: CASSQGGSVNTEAFF; CDR3 DNA: TGTGCCAGCAGCCAGGGTGGGTCGGTGAACACTGAAGCTTTCTTT
D gene: -; clone size: -; J gene: TRBJ2-1; V gene: TRBV7-8; CDR3 protein: CASSTPGRRVYNEQFF; CDR3 DNA: TGTGCCAGCAGCACTCCGGGACGCCGCGTTTACAATGAGCAGTTCTTC
D gene: -; clone size: -; J gene: TRBJ2-1; V gene: TRBV5-6; CDR3 protein: CASSPGRYNEQFF; CDR3 DNA: TGTGCCAGCAGCCCGGGGCGCTACAATGAGCAGTTCTTC
D gene: -; clone size: -; J gene: TRBJ2-5; V gene: TRBV18; CDR3 protein: CASSRLERETQYF; CDR3 DNA: TGTGCCAGCTCACGCCTCGAGAGAGAGACCCAGTACTTC
D gene: TRBD2; clone size: -; J gene: TRBJ2-1; V gene: TRBV18; CDR3 protein: CASSLSGIVYNEQFF; CDR3 DNA: TGTGCCAGCTCACTTAGCGGGATCGTCTACAATGAGCAGTTCTTC
D gene: TRBD2; clone size: -; J gene: TRBJ2-5; V gene: TRBV30; CDR3 protein: CAWSLNSGFETQYF; CDR3 DNA: TGTGCCTGGAGTTTGAATAGCGGGTTTGAGACCCAGTACTTC
D gene: TRBD2; clone size: -; J gene: TRBJ2-7; V gene: TRBV19; CDR3 protein: CASSWGGSTYEQYF; CDR3 DNA: TGTGCCAGTAGTTGGGGGGGATCAACCTACGAGCAGTACTTC
D gene: TRBD1; clone size: -; J gene: TRBJ2-2; V gene: TRBV7-9; CDR3 protein: CASSSFDRGQGQSPGELFF; CDR3 DNA: TGTGCCAGCAGCTCCTTCGACAGGGGCCAGGGACAATCCCCCGGGGAGCTGTTTTTT
D gene: TRBD1; clone size: -; J gene: TRBJ2-2; V gene: TRBV10-2; CDR3 protein: CASRDRGNTGELFF; CDR3 DNA: TGCGCCAGCAGGGACAGGGGGAACACCGGGGAGCTGTTTTTT
D gene: -; clone size: -; J gene: TRBJ2-2; V gene: TRBV7-8; CDR3 protein: CASSLVVDSGELFF; CDR3 DNA: TGTGCCAGCAGCTTAGTGGTCGACTCCGGGGAGCTGTTTTTT
D gene: TRBD2; clone size: -; J gene: TRBJ2-1; V gene: TRBV7-3; CDR3 protein: CASSSSSGLADNEQFF; CDR3 DNA: TGTGCCAGCAGCTCTAGCTCGGGACTAGCGGACAATGAGCAGTTCTTC
D gene: -; clone size: -; J gene: TRBJ2-1; V gene: TRBV10-3; CDR3 protein: CAIHDRDNEQFF; CDR3 DNA: TGTGCCATCCACGACAGAGACAATGAGCAGTTCTTC
D gene: -; clone size: -; J gene: TRBJ2-3; V gene: TRBV28; CDR3 protein: CASSRLPDTQYF; CDR3 DNA: TGTGCCAGCAGCAGACTCCCAGATACGCAGTATTTT
D gene: -; clone size: -; J gene: TRBJ2-1; V gene: TRBV4-2; CDR3 protein: CASSQDRGSYNEQFF; CDR3 DNA: TGTGCCAGCAGCCAAGACAGGGGCTCCTACAATGAGCAGTTCTTC